One and the same sample provided the 21 T cell receptor beta chains below, sequenced in a study of T-cell reconstitution after alpha-beta-depleted transplantation in children. Unique molecular identifiers were incorporated when the TCRbeta library was constructed. Using its own MiXCR run on the PCR reads, TCRdb lists one record per CDR3 protein. The sample holds some 290,000 distinct CDR3 sequences, roughly 25% seen once. Here the sequenced sample was PBMCs, mostly from graft donor cells, taken 180 days after TCRalphabeta/CD19-depleted stem cell transplant. The receptors here all came from a male patient between 5 and 17 years old who had a stem cell transplant for acute lymphoblastic leukemia, so the T cells may come from the graft donor.

V gene TRBV4-2 combines with J gene TRBJ1-2; D perhaps matches TRBD1 (5 bases). The CDR3 extends over 16 amino acids. Germline values: CDR1 LGHNA, CDR2 YNFKEQ. V lost 0 bases, J lost 0 bases, and 11 bases lay in between. CDR3 nucleotide sequence: TGTGCCAGCAGCCAAGATCATGGGGGTCCTAACTATGGCTACACCTTC. It codes for CASSQDHGGPNYGYTF.

This clonotype was observed a few times. This chain joins TRBV7-9 and TRBJ1-5; possibly TRBD1 for D (5 bases). The V gene lost 3 bases and the J gene lost 7 bases, with 13 bases spanning the gap. CDR1 SEHNR and CDR2 FQNEAQ come from the germline V gene (reference sequence). The CDR3 runs 14 residues. The CDR3 protein is CASSLGGSGQPQHF. The CDR3 nucleotides are TGTGCCAGCAGCTTGGGGGGGTCCGGGCAGCCCCAGCATTTT.

This chain joins TRBV5-1 and TRBJ1-3, with a weak D call TRBD1 (5 bases). From germline, CDR1 is SGHRS and CDR2 YFSETQ. V was shortened by 2 bases and J by 4 bases, with 13 bases between the two germline ends. CDR3 length: 15 amino acids. The CDR3 loop reads CASSFGGSSGNTIYF. The DNA for the CDR3 is TGCGCCAGCAGCTTCGGGGGGTCTTCGGGAAACACCATATATTTT.

As for this clonotype: No conserved phenylalanine or tryptophan ends this CDR3, so it is likely a read error. V is TRBV5-6 and J is TRBJ2-7; TRBD2 agrees at 9 bases. The trim removed 2 bases at V and 2 bases at J, leaving 11 bases unmatched. From germline, CDR1 is SGHDT and CDR2 YYEEEE. This CDR3 has 17 amino acids. CDR3: CASSLLPTSGGAYEQYS. The CDR3 region has the DNA TGTGCCAGCAGCTTACTCCCGACTAGCGGAGGAGCCTACGAGCAGTACTCC.

This chain links TRBV27 with TRBJ2-1; D assignment may be TRBD1 or TRBD2 (5 bases each). The CDR3 has 14 residues. The germline gives CDR1 MNHEY, CDR2 SMNVEV (reference sequence). V gave up 6 bases and J gave up 4 bases, with 13 bases separating them. The CDR3 reads CASRPGTIYNEQFF. For the CDR3, the DNA is TGTGCCAGCAGGCCCGGGACCATATACAATGAGCAGTTCTTC.

This chain links TRBV7-2 with TRBJ2-4, with no clear D. Germline V lookup: CDR1 SGHTA, CDR2 FQGNSA. The CDR3 has 16 amino acids. V was trimmed by 1 base and J by 3 bases, leaving 13 bases between them. CDR3 loop: CASSLESGMVKNIQYF. CDR3 sequence (DNA): TGTGCCAGCAGCTTAGAATCTGGTATGGTCAAAAACATTCAGTACTTC.

At least ten counts were recorded for this clonotype. V is TRBV7-9 and J is TRBJ1-5; no clear D. The CDR3 covers 14 residues. Trimming removed 5 bases from V and 0 bases from J, with 8 bases in between. CDR1 is SEHNR and CDR2 is FQNEAQ in the germline V gene (reference sequence). CDR3 protein: CASSPPDSNQPQHF. The DNA of the CDR3 is TGTGCCAGCAGCCCTCCGGATAGCAATCAGCCCCAGCATTTT. Drawing the rest from reference TRBV7-9 and TRBJ1-5, the complete variable domain is DTGVSQNPRHKITKRGQNVTFRCDPISEHNRLYWYRQTLGQGPEFLTYFQNEAQLEKSRLLSDRFSAERPKGSFSTLEIQRTEQGDSAMYLCASSPPDSNQPQHFGDGTRLSIL.

This clonotype was seen a few times. This chain connects TRBV7-9 to TRBJ1-3, with D perhaps matching TRBD1 (5 bases). The ends were cut back, 3 bases at V and 0 bases at J, with 15 bases in the middle. The CDR3 extends over 17 amino acids. The germline V gene encodes CDR1 SEHNR and CDR2 FQNEAQ (reference sequence). The CDR3 region is CASSLSRPGYSGNTIYF. The CDR3 nucleotides are TGTGCCAGCAGCTTGAGCAGACCAGGGTACTCTGGAAACACCATATATTTT.

This clonotype has more than one count but fewer than ten. The V call is TRBV20-1, the J call TRBJ1-1, with 11 bases lining up with TRBD1. The J segment lost 6 bases and the V segment lost 6 bases, leaving 12 bases of the junction unmatched. Germline CDR1 reads DFQATT; CDR2 reads SNEGSKA (reference sequence). This CDR3 contains 15 residues. For the CDR3, the DNA is TGCAGTGCCCGAAGGGGACAGGGGGTATTGGCTGAAGCTTTCTTT. Residues: CSARRGQGVLAEAFF.

This rearrangement joins TRBV3-1 to TRBJ1-5, with D possibly TRBD1 on 5 matching bases. CDR1 LGHDT and CDR2 YNNKEL come from the germline V gene (reference sequence). V lost 4 bases, J lost 2 bases, and 21 bases lay in between. This CDR3 spans 18 amino acids. CDR3 DNA sequence: TGTGCCAGCAGCCCGCGGGGGAGGCTGTATAGAGGCAATCAGCCCCAGCATTTT. Translation gives CASSPRGRLYRGNQPQHF.

This clonotype was detected many times. The chain couples TRBV24-1 to TRBJ2-5; 8 bases agree with TRBD1. This CDR3 is built from 16 residues. CDR1 KGHDR and CDR2 SFDVKD come from the germline V gene. Unmatched junction bases numbered 5, after V lost 1 base and J lost 2 bases. This chain's CDR3 is CATSDFQRQGQETQYF. The CDR3 DNA follows: TGTGCCACCAGTGATTTCCAACGACAGGGGCAAGAGACCCAGTACTTC.

This clonotype was seen repeatedly, ten times or more. This chain links TRBV12-3 or TRBV12-4 with TRBJ2-1; no clear D gene. The CDR3 runs to 14 residues. V shed 2 bases and J shed 0 bases, with 5 bases lying between them. The CDR3 loop is CASSLRSSYNEQFF. The CDR3 DNA reads as TGTGCCAGCAGTTTACGGAGCTCCTACAATGAGCAGTTCTTC.

This clonotype was seen many times. The chain employs TRBV20-1 and TRBJ1-2; no firm D call. Trimming removed 6 bases at V and 4 bases at J, with 12 bases between. CDR1 DFQATT and CDR2 SNEGSKA come from the germline V gene (reference sequence). The CDR3 is 12 amino acids. The CDR3 spells CSALVLLYGYTF. The CDR3 bases are TGCAGTGCGCTGGTTCTCCTCTATGGCTACACCTTC.

The J gene is TRBJ2-7, the V gene TRBV6-6, with D unclear. The V gene's germline CDR1 is MNHNY and CDR2 SVGAGI (reference sequence). The CDR3 extends over 11 amino acids. V lost 2 bases, J lost 4 bases, and 3 bases lay in between. CDR3 sequence (DNA): TGTGCCAGCAGTTACGAGTACGAGCAGTACTTC. Translated, it gives CASSYEYEQYF.

In this sample, this clonotype turned up once. The chain employs TRBV2 and TRBJ2-1, with TRBD1 identical over 10 bases. V lost 6 bases to trimming and J lost 4 bases; unmatched junction nucleotides: 9. CDR1 and CDR2 (germline): SNHLY, FYNNEI. There are 16 residues in the CDR3. CDR3 nucleotide sequence: TGTGCCAGCAGAGTCGACAGGGGGCGCGGGTACAATGAGCAGTTCTTC. It translates to CASRVDRGRGYNEQFF. Full variable domain (outside the CDR3, taken from reference TRBV2 and TRBJ2-1): EPEVTQTPSHQVTQMGQEVILRCVPISNHLYFYWYRQILGQKVEFLVSFYNNEISEKSEIFDDQFSVERPDGSNFTLKIRSTKLEDSAMYFCASRVDRGRGYNEQFFGPGTRLTVL.

The J gene is TRBJ2-6, the V gene TRBV7-6; D possibly corresponds to TRBD1 (6 bases). The germline gives CDR1 SGHVS, CDR2 FNYEAQ. This CDR3 spans 18 amino acids. Trimming left V 4 bases short and J 3 bases short, with 19 bases between. The CDR3 loop reads CASSYGTPSGVGANVLTF. In DNA, the CDR3 is TGTGCCAGCAGCTATGGGACACCGTCTGGTGTTGGGGCCAACGTCCTGACTTTC. The entire variable domain, with the rest obtained from reference TRBV7-6 and TRBJ2-6, is as follows: GAGVSQSPRYKVTKRGQDVALRCDPISGHVSLYWYRQALGQGPEFLTYFNYEAQQDKSGLPNDRFSAERPEGSISTLTIQRTEQRDSAMYRCASSYGTPSGVGANVLTFGAGSRLTVL.

This clonotype showed up just once. V and J are TRBV2 and TRBJ2-3; possible D gene TRBD1, 6 bases. Per germline, CDR1 SNHLY and CDR2 FYNNEI. The CDR3 runs 17 residues. V was shortened by 7 bases and J by 0 bases, with 20 bases between the two germline ends. CDR3 in amino acids: CASTPGRTALSTDTQYF. CDR3 DNA: TGTGCCAGCACACCCGGACGGACAGCCCTTAGCACAGATACGCAGTATTTT.

V usage is TRBV2 and J usage is TRBJ1-2, with D possibly TRBD1 on 6 matching bases. The V end lost 7 bases, the J end lost 3 bases, and 9 bases lay between the germline ends. The germline gives CDR1 SNHLY, CDR2 FYNNEI. The CDR3 is made up of 12 amino acids. CDR3 protein: CASKDSHYGYTF. The CDR3 DNA is TGTGCCAGCAAGGACAGTCACTATGGCTACACCTTC.

In its sample, this clonotype was seen a few times. The rearrangement joins TRBV7-9 to TRBJ2-1, with 9 bases that match TRBD2. There are 15 residues in the CDR3. Unmatched junction bases numbered 5, after V lost 3 bases and J lost 5 bases. From germline, CDR1 is SEHNR and CDR2 FQNEAQ (reference sequence). The CDR3 protein is CASSFVTSGNNEQFF. The CDR3 DNA reads as TGTGCCAGCAGCTTTGTGACTAGCGGTAACAATGAGCAGTTCTTC.

The sample holds one count of this clonotype. The rearrangement links TRBV20-1 to TRBJ2-7; no clear D. The CDR3 contains 16 residues. V was cut by 7 bases and J by 0 bases, with 22 bases left in between. Germline CDR1 reads DFQATT; CDR2 reads SNEGSKA (reference sequence). The CDR3 protein is CSVAAMGSRSSYEQYF. Written as DNA, the CDR3 is TGCAGTGTCGCAGCAATGGGGTCCCGAAGCTCCTACGAGCAGTACTTC.

This clonotype was observed a few times. V gene TRBV5-1 combines with J gene TRBJ2-1; possibly TRBD2 for D (6 bases). Germline V gene data show CDR1 as SGHRS and CDR2 as YFSETQ. With 4 bases removed from V and 1 base from J, the gap between germline ends came to 9 bases. The CDR3 has 14 amino acids. CDR3 loop: CASSPGESYNEQFF. DNA for the CDR3: TGCGCCAGCAGCCCGGGGGAATCCTACAATGAGCAGTTCTTC. The complete variable domain, with remaining parts taken from reference TRBV5-1 and TRBJ2-1, reads KAGVTQTPRYLIKTRGQQVTLSCSPISGHRSVSWYQQTPGQGLQFLFEYFSETQRNKGNFPGRFSGRQFSNSRSEMNVSTLELGDSALYLCASSPGESYNEQFFGPGTRLTVL.